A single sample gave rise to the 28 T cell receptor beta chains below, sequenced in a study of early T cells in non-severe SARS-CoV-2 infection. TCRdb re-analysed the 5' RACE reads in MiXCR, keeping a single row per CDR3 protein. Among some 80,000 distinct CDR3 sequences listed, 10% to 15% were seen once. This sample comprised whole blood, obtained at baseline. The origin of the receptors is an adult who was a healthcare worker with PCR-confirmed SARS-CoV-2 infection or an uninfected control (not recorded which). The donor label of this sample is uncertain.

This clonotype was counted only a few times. CDR3 in DNA: TGTGCCAGCAGCCCAGAGGGTATTCGGGACGTCAACACTGAAGCTTTCTTT. Protein: CASSPEGIRDVNTEAFF. V is TRBV11-2 and J is TRBJ1-1; perhaps TRBD1 as D (5 bases). This CDR3 is 17 amino acids long. Trimming cost V 5 bases and J 2 bases, with 21 bases left between them. Germline V CDR1 and CDR2: SGHAT, FQNNGV. Filled out from reference TRBV11-2 and TRBJ1-1, the complete variable domain reads EAGVAQSPRYKIIEKRQSVAFWCNPISGHATLYWYQQILGQGPKLLIQFQNNGVVDDSQLPKDRFSAERLKGVDSTLKIQPAKLEDSAVYLCASSPEGIRDVNTEAFFGQGTRLTVV.

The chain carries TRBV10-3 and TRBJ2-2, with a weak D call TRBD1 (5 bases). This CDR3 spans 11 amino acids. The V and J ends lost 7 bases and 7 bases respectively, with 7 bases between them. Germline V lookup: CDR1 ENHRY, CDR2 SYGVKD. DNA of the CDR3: TGTGCCATCACCAGGGACGGGGAGCTGTTTTTT. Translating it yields CAITRDGELFF.

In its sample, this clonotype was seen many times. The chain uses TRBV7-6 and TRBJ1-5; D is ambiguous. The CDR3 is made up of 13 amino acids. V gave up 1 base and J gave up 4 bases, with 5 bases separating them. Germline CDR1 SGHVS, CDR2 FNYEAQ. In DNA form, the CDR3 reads TGTGCCAGCAGCTTAGGAGTGAATCAGCCCCAGCATTTT. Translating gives CASSLGVNQPQHF.

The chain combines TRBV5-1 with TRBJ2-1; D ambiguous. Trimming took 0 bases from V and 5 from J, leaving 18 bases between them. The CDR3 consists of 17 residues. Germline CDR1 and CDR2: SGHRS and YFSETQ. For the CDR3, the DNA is TGCGCCAGCAGCTTGGCCCCTCCGCAAAACCTCGACAATGAGCAGTTCTTC. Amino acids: CASSLAPPQNLDNEQFF.

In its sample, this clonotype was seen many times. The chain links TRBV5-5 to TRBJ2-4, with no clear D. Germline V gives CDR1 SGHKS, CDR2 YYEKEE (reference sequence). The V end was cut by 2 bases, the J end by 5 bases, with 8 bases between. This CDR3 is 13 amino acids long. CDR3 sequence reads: CASSFDGQNIQYF. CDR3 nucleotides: TGTGCCAGCAGCTTCGACGGCCAAAACATTCAGTACTTC.

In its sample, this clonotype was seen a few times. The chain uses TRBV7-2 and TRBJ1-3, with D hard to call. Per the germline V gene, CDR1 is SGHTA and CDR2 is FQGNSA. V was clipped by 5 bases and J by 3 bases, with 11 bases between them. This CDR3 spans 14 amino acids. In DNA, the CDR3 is TGTGCCAGCAGCCCCGGAGGTGGTGGAAACACCATATATTTT. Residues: CASSPGGGGNTIYF.

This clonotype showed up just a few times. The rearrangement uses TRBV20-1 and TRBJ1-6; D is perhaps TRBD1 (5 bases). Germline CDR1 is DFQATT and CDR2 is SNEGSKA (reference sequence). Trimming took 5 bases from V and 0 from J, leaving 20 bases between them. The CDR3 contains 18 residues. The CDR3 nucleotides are TGCAGTGCTCGAAACAGGCGCCATCCCGTCTCCTATAATTCACCCCTCCACTTT. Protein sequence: CSARNRRHPVSYNSPLHF.

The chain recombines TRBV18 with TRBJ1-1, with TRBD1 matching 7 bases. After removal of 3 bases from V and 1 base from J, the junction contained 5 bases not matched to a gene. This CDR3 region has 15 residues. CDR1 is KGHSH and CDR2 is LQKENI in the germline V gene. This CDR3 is CASSPRQGQNTEAFF. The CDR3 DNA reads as TGTGCCAGCTCACCCCGACAGGGCCAGAACACTGAAGCTTTCTTT. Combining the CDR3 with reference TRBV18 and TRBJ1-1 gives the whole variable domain NAGVMQNPRHLVRRRGQEARLRCSPMKGHSHVYWYRQLPEEGLKFMVYLQKENIIDESGMPKERFSAEFPKEGPSILRIQQVVRGDSAAYFCASSPRQGQNTEAFFGQGTRLTVV.

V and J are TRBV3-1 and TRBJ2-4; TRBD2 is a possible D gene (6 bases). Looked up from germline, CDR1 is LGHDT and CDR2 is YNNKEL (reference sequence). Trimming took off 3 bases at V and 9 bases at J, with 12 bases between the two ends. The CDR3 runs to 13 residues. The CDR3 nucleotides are TGTGCCAGCAGCCACGGGGGAGACAGCATTCAGTACTTC. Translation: CASSHGGDSIQYF.

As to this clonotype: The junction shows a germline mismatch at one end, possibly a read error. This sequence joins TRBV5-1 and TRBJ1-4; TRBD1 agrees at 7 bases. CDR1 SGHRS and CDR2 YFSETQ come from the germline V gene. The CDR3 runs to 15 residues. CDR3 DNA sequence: TGCGCCAGCAGCTCCGCGGGACAGAGGAATGAAAAACTGTCTTTT. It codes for CASSSAGQRNEKLSF. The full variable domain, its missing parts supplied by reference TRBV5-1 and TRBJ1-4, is KAGVTQTPRYLIKTRGQQVTLSCSPISGHRSVSWYQQTPGQGLQFLFEYFSETQRNKGNFPGRFSGRQFSNSRSEMNVSTLELGDSALYLCASSSAGQRNEKLSFGSGTQLSVL.

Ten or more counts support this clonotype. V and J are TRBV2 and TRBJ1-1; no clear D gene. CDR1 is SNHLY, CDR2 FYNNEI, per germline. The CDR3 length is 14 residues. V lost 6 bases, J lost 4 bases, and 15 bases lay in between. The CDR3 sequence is CASRQSESPTEAFF. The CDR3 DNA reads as TGTGCCAGCAGGCAGAGTGAATCCCCCACTGAAGCTTTCTTT. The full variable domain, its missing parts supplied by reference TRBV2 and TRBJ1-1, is EPEVTQTPSHQVTQMGQEVILRCVPISNHLYFYWYRQILGQKVEFLVSFYNNEISEKSEIFDDQFSVERPDGSNFTLKIRSTKLEDSAMYFCASRQSESPTEAFFGQGTRLTVV.

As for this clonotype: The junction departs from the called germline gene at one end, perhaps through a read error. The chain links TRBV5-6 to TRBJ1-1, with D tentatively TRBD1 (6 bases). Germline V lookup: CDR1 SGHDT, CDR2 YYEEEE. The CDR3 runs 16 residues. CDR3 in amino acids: CVSSSLRGPRFDEAFF. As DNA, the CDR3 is TGTGTCAGCAGCTCCCTCAGGGGCCCTCGTTTCGATGAAGCTTTCTTT.

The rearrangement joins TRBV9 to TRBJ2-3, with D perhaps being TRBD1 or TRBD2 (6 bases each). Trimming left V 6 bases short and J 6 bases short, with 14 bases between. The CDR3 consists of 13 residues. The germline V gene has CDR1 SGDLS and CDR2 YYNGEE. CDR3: CASNRGLGDTQYF. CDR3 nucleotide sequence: TGTGCCAGCAACCGGGGGCTAGGGGATACGCAGTATTTT.

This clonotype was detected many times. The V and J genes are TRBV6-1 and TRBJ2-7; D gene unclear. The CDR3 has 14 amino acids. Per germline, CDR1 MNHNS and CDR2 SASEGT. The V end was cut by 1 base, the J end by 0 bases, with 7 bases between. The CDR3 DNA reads TGTGCCAGCAGTGAAGGGGCAGGCTCCTACGAGCAGTACTTC. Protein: CASSEGAGSYEQYF.

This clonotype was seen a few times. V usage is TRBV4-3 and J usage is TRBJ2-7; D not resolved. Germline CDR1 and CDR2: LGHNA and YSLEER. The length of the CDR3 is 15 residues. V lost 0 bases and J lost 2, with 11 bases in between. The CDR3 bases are TGCGCCAGCAGCCAAGATGTGGGGATCGCCTACGAGCAGTACTTC. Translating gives CASSQDVGIAYEQYF.

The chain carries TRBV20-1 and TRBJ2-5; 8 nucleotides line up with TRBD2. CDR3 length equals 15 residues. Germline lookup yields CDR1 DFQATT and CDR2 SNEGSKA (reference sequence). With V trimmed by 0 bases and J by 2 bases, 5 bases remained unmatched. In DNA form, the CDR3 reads TGCAGTGCTAGAGATCCTAGCGGGTTACAAGAGACCCAGTACTTC. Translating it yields CSARDPSGLQETQYF.

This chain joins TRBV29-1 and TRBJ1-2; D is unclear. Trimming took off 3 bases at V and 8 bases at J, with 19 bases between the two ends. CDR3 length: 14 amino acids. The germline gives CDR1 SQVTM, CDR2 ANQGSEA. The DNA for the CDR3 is TGCAGCGTTGATCTGTATGGCCTACCAGGAGGCTACACCTTC. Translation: CSVDLYGLPGGYTF.

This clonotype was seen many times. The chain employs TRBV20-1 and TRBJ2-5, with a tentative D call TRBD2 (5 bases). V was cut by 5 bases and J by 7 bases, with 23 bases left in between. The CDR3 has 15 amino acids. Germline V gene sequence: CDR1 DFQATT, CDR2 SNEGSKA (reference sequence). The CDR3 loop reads CSALPGVSTRGTQYF. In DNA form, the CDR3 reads TGCAGTGCTCTGCCGGGCGTATCAACCCGGGGGACCCAGTACTTC.

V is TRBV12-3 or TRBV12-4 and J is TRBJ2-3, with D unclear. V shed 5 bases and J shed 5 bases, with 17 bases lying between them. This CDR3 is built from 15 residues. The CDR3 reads CASSPPMRVKDTQYF. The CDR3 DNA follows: TGTGCCAGCAGTCCCCCCATGCGAGTAAAAGATACGCAGTATTTT.

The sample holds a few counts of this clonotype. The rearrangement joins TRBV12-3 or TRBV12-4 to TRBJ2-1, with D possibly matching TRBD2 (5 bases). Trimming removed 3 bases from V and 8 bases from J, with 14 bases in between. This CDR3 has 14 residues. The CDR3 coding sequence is TGTGCCAGCAGTTTGGCTAGCCCTCTATATGAGCAGTTCTTC. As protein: CASSLASPLYEQFF.

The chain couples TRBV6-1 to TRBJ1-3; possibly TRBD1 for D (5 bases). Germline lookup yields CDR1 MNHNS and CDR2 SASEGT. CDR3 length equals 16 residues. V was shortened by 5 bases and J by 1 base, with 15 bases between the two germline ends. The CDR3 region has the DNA TGTGCCAGCAGTTCCAGTAAGGGGCCATCTGGAAACACCATATATTTT. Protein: CASSSSKGPSGNTIYF.

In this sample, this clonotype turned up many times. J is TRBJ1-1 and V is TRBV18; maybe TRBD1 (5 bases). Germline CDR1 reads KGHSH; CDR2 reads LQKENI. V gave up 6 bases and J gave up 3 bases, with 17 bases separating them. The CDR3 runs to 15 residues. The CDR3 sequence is CASSPLGGDYTEAFF. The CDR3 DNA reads TGTGCCAGCTCGCCTCTTGGGGGTGACTACACTGAAGCTTTCTTT.

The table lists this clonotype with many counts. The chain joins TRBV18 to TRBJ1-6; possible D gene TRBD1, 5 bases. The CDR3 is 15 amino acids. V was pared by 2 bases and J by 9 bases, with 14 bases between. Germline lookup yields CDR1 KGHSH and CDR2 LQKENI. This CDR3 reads CASSPSPGVRSPLHF. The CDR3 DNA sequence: TGTGCCAGCTCACCATCTCCGGGGGTACGTTCACCCCTCCACTTT.

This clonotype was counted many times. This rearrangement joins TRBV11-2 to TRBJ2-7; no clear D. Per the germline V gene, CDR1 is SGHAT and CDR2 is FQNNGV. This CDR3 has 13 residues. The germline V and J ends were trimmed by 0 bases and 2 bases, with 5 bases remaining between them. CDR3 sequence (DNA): TGTGCCAGCAGCTTAGACTGGCCCTACGAGCAGTACTTC. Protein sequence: CASSLDWPYEQYF.

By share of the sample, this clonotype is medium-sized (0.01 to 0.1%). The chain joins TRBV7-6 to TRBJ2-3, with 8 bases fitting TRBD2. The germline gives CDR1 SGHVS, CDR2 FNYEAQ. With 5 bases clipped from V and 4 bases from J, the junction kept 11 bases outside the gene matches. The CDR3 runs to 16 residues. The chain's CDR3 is CASSLSGSGNADTQYF. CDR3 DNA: TGTGCCAGCAGCCTAAGCGGGAGTGGGAACGCAGATACGCAGTATTTT.

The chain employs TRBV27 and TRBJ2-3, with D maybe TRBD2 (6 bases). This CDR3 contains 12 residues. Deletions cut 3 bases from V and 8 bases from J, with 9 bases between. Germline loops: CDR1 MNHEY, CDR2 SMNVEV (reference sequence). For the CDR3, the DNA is TGTGCCAGCAGTTTTCTCGGGAGTACGCAGTATTTT. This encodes CASSFLGSTQYF.

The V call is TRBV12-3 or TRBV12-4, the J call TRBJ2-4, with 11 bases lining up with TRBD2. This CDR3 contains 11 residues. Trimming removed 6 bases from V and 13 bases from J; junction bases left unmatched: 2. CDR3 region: CASRGLAVQYF. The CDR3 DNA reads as TGTGCCAGCAGGGGACTAGCGGTACAGTACTTC.

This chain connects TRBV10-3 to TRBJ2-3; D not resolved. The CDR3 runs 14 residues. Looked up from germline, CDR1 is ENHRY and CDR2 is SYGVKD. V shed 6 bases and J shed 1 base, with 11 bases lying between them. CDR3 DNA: TGTGCCATCAGATTATCTCTAGGCACAGATACGCAGTATTTT. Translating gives CAIRLSLGTDTQYF.